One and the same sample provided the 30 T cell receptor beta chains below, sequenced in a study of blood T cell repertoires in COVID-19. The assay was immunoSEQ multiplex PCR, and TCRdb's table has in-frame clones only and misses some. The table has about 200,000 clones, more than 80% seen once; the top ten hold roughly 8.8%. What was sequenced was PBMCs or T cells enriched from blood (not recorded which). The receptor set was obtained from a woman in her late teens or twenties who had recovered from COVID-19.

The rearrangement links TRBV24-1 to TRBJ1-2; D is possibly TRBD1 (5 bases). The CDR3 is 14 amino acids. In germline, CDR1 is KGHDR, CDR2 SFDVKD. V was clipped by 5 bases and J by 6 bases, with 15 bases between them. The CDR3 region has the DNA TGTGCCACCAGTGCACAGGCCAGTAAAGATGGCTACACCTTC. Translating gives CATSAQASKDGYTF.

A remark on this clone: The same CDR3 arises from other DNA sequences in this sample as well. CDR3 bases: TGCAGCGTGGGTCGGGGGTACACTGAAGCTTTCTTT. This encodes CSVGRGYTEAFF. The V and J genes are TRBV29-1 and TRBJ1-1, with D possibly being TRBD1 (5 bases). The CDR3 spans 12 residues. V was shortened by 6 bases and J by 3 bases, with 11 bases between the two germline ends. In germline, CDR1 is SQVTM, CDR2 ANQGSEA.

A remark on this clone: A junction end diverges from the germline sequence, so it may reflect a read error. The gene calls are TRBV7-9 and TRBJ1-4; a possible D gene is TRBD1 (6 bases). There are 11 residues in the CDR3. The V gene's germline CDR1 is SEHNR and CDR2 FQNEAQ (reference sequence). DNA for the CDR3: TGTGCCAGCAGCGGATACAGGGAGCTGGTTTTT. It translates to CASSGYRELVF.

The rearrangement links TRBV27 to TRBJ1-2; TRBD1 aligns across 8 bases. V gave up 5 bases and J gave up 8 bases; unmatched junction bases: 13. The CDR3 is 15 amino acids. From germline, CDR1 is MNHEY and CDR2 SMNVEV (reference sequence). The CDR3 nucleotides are TGTGCCAGCAGTAGCCCCTCAGGACAGGGACGGGGCTACACCTTC. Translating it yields CASSSPSGQGRGYTF.

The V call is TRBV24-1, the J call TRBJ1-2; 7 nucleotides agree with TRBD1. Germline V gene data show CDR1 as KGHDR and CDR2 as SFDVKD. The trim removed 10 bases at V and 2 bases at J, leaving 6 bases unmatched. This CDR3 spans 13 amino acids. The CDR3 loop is CATQQGPNYGYTF. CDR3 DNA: TGTGCCACACAACAGGGGCCAAACTATGGCTACACCTTC.

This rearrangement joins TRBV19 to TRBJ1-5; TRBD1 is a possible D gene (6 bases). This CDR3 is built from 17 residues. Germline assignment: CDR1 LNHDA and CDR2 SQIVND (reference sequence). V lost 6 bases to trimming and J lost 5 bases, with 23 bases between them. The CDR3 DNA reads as TGTGCCAGTAGCCCCCGGCCCTGGACAGCAGGTGATCAGCCCCAGCATTTT. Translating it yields CASSPRPWTAGDQPQHF.

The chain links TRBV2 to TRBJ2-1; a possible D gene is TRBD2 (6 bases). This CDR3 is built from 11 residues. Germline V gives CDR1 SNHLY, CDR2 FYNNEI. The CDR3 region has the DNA TGTACTAGCTCCCTGGGGAATGAGCAGTTCTTC. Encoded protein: CTSSLGNEQFF.

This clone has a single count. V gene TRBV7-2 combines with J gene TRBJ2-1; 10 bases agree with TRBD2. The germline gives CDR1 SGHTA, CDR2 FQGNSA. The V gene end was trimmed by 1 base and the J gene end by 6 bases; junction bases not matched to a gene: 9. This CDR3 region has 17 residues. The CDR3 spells CASSLVGSGGARNEQFF. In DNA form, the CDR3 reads TGTGCCAGCAGCTTAGTAGGGAGCGGGGGGGCTCGCAATGAGCAGTTCTTC.

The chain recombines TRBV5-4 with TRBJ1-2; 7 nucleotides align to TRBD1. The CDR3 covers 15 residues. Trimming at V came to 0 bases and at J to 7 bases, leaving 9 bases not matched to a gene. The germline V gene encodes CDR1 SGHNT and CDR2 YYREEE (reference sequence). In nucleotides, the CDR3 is TGTGCCAGCAGCTTGGAAGCAGGGGGAGACGGTGGCTACACCTTC. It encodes CASSLEAGGDGGYTF.

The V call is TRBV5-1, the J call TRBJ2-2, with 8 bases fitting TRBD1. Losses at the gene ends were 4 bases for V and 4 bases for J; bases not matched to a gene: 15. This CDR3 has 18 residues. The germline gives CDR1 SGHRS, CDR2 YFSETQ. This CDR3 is CASSIHSTGELGTGELFF. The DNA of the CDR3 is TGCGCCAGCAGCATACACTCGACAGGGGAACTGGGCACCGGGGAGCTGTTTTTT. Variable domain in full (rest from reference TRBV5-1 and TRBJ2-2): KAGVTQTPRYLIKTRGQQVTLSCSPISGHRSVSWYQQTPGQGLQFLFEYFSETQRNKGNFPGRFSGRQFSNSRSEMNVSTLELGDSALYLCASSIHSTGELGTGELFFGEGSRLTVL.

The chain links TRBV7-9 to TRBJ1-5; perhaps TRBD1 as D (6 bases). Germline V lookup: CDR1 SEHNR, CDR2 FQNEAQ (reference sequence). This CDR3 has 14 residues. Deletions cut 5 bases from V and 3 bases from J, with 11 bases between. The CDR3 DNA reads TGTGCCAGCAGCCCCACAGGGACCAATCAGCCCCAGCATTTT. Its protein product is CASSPTGTNQPQHF. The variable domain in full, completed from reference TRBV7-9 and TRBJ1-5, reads DTGVSQNPRHKITKRGQNVTFRCDPISEHNRLYWYRQTLGQGPEFLTYFQNEAQLEKSRLLSDRFSAERPKGSFSTLEIQRTEQGDSAMYLCASSPTGTNQPQHFGDGTRLSIL.

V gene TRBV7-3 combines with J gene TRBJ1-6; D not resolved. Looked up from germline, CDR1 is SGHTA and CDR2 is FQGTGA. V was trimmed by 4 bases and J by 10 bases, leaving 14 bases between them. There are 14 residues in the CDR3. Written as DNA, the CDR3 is TGTGCCAGCAGCTGGGGATTAGGAGGGTCACCCCTCCACTTT. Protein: CASSWGLGGSPLHF. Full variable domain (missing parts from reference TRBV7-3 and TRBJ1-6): GAGVSQTPSNKVTEKGKYVELRCDPISGHTALYWYRQSLGQGPEFLIYFQGTGAADDSGLPNDRFFAVRPEGSVSTLKIQRTERGDSAVYLCASSWGLGGSPLHFGNGTRLTVT.

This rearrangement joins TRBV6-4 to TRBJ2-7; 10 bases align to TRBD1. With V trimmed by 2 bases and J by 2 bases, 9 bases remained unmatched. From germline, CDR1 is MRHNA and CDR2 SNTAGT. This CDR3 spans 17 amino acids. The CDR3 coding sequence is TGTGCCAGCAGTGACCACCCGGGGGGGACAGGGGCCTACGAGCAGTACTTC. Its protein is CASSDHPGGTGAYEQYF.

The CDR3 DNA sequence: TGTGCCAGCAGTGTAGGGGTGAATGAGCAGTTCTTC. This sequence encodes CASSVGVNEQFF. The genes are TRBV25-1 and TRBJ2-1, with a tentative D call TRBD1 (5 bases). V was cut by 4 bases and J by 7 bases, with 8 bases left in between. The CDR3 loop spans 12 amino acids. Germline V gene sequence: CDR1 MGHDK, CDR2 SYGVNS.

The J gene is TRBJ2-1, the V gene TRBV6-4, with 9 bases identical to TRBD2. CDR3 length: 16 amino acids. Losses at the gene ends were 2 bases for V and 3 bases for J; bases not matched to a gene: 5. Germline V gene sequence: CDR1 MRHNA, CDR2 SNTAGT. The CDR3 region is CASSDNPSGDYNEQFF. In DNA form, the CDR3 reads TGTGCCAGCAGTGACAATCCTAGCGGGGACTACAATGAGCAGTTCTTC.

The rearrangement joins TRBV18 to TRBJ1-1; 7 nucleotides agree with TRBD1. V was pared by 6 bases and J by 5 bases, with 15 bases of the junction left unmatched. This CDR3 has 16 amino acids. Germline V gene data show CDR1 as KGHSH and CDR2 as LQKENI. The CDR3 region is CASSSHALDRRTEAFF. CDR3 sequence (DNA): TGTGCCAGCTCGTCCCACGCGCTGGACAGGCGTACTGAAGCTTTCTTT.

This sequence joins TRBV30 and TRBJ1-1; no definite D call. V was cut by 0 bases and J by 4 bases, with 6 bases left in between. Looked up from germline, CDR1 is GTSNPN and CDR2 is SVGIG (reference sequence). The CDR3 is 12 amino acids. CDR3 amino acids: CAWSVFGTEAFF. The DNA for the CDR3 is TGTGCCTGGAGTGTTTTCGGCACTGAAGCTTTCTTT.

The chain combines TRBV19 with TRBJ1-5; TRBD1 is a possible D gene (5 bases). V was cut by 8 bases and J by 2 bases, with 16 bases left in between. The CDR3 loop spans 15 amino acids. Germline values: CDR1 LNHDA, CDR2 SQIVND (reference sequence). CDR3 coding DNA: TGTGCCAGTGGAGAACAGGACGAGGGCAATCAGCCCCAGCATTTT. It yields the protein CASGEQDEGNQPQHF.

The CDR3 nucleotides read TGTGCCAGCAGCTTTGGGCGGGCAGCGGGGTATGGCTACACCTTC. Its translation: CASSFGRAAGYGYTF. The V and J genes are TRBV13 and TRBJ1-2; no reliable D call. The CDR3 length is 15 residues. V was clipped by 3 bases and J by 5 bases, with 16 bases between them. The V gene's germline CDR1 is PRHDT and CDR2 FYEKMQ (reference sequence).

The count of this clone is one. CDR3 in DNA: TGTGCCAGCAGTTTATCCGGACAGGGTCGGGCCTACACCTTC. Encoded protein: CASSLSGQGRAYTF. The chain recombines TRBV28 with TRBJ1-2; 8 bases align to TRBD1. From germline, CDR1 is MDHEN and CDR2 SYDVKM. The ends lost 1 base at V and 10 bases at J; junction bases unmatched: 8. The length of the CDR3 is 14 residues.

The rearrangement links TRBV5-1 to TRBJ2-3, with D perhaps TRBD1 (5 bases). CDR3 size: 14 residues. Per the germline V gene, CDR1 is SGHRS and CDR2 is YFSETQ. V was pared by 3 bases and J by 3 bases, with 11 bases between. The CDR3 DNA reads TGCGCCAGCAGCTATGATAAGGGGACAGATACGCAGTATTTT. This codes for CASSYDKGTDTQYF.

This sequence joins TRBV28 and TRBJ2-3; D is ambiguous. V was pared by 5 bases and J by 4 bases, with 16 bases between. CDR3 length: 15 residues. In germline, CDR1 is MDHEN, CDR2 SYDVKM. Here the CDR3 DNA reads TGTGCCAGCAGTCAACCGTCCCGTGGCCCAGATACGCAGTATTTT. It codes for CASSQPSRGPDTQYF.

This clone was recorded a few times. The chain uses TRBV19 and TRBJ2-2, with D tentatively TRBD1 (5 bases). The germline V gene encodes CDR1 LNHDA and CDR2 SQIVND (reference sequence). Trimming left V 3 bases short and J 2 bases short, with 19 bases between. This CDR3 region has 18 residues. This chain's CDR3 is CASSIRAPTVPNTGELFF. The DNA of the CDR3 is TGTGCCAGTAGTATCAGGGCCCCGACGGTCCCTAACACCGGGGAGCTGTTTTTT.

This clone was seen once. The CDR3 nucleotides are TGTGCCAGCAGCGAGGACTCATACTCTGGAAACACCATATATTTT. Translating gives CASSEDSYSGNTIYF. V gene TRBV9 combines with J gene TRBJ1-3, with D unresolved. This CDR3 spans 15 amino acids. V was cut by 3 bases and J by 0 bases, with 10 bases left in between. The germline V gene encodes CDR1 SGDLS and CDR2 YYNGEE.

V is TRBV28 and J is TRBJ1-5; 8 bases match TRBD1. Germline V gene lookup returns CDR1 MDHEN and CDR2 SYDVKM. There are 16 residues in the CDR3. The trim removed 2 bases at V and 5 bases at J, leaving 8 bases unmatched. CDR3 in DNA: TGTGCCAGCAGTTTAGACCGGGACAGGTTGTATCAGCCCCAGCATTTT. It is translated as CASSLDRDRLYQPQHF.

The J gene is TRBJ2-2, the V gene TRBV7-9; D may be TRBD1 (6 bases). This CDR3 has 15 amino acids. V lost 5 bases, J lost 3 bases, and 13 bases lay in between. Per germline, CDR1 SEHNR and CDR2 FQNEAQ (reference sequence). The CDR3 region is CASSTYRVDTGELFF. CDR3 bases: TGTGCCAGCAGCACGTACAGGGTGGACACCGGGGAGCTGTTTTTT.

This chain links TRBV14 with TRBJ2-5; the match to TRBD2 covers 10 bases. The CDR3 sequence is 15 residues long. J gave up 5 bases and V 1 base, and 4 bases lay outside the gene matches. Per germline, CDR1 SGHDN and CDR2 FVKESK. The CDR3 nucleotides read TGTGCCAGCAGCCAAGGACTAGCGGGTACGGAGACCCAGTACTTC. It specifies CASSQGLAGTETQYF.

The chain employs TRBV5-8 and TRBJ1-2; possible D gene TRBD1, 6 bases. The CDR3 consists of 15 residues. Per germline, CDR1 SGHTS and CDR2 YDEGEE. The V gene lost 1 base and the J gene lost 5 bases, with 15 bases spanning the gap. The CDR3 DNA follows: TGTGCCAGCAGCTTGAGCGGCCAGGGGTGGTATGGCTACACCTTC. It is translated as CASSLSGQGWYGYTF.

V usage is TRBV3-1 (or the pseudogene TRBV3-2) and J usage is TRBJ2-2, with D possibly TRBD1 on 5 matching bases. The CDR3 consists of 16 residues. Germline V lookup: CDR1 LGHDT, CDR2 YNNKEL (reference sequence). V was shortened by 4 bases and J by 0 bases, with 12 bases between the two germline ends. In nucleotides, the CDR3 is TGTGCCAGCAGCCTCCAAAGGGGTACGAACACCGGGGAGCTGTTTTTT. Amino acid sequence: CASSLQRGTNTGELFF.

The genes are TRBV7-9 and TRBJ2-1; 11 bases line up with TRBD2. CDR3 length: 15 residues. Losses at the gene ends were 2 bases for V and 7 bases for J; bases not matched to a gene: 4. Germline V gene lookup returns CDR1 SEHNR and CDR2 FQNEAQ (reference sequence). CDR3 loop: CASSLTASGGNEQFF. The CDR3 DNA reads TGTGCCAGCAGCTTAACGGCTAGCGGGGGGAATGAGCAGTTCTTC.